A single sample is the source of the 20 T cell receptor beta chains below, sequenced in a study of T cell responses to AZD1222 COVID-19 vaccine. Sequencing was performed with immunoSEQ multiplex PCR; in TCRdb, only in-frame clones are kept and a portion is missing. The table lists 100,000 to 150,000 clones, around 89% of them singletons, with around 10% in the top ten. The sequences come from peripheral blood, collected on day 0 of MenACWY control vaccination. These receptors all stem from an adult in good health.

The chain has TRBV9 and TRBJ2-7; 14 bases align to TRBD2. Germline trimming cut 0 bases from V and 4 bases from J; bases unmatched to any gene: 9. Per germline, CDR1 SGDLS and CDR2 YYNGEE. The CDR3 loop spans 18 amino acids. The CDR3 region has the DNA TGTGCCAGCAGCGTAGCCCCGGGACTAGCGGGAGAACGGTACGAGCAGTACTTC. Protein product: CASSVAPGLAGERYEQYF.

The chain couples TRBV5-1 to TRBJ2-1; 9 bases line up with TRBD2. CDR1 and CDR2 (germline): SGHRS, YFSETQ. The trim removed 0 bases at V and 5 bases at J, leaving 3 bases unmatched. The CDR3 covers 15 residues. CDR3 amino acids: CASSLDPSGNNEQFF. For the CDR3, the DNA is TGCGCCAGCAGCTTGGATCCTAGCGGGAACAATGAGCAGTTCTTC.

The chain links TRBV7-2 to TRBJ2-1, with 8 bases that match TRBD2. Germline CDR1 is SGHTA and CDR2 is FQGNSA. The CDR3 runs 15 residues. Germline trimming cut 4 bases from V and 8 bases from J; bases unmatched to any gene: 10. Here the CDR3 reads CASSSAGAFSYEQFF. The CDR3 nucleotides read TGTGCCAGCAGCTCAGCGGGAGCTTTTTCATATGAGCAGTTCTTC.

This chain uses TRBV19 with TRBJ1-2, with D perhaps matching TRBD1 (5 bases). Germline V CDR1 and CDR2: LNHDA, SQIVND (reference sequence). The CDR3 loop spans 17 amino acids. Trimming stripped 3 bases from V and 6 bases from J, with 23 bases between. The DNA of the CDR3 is TGTGCCAGTAGTATCCTCGGCGGTGAAGGGGCCCTGGATGGCTACACCTTC. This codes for CASSILGGEGALDGYTF.

The CDR3 nucleotides are TGTGCCAGCAGCTGGTCCCCAGTAGCGGACTCCTACGAGCAGTACTTC. The encoded protein is CASSWSPVADSYEQYF. The chain recombines TRBV5-4 with TRBJ2-7; D is perhaps TRBD2 (6 bases). The germline CDR1 and CDR2 sequences are SGHNT and YYREEE (reference sequence). The CDR3 runs 16 residues. Trimming took 3 bases from V and 0 from J, leaving 16 bases between them. Complete variable domain (other parts from reference TRBV5-4 and TRBJ2-7): ETGVTQSPTHLIKTRGQQVTLRCSSQSGHNTVSWYQQALGQGPQFIFQYYREEENGRGNFPPRFSGLQFPNYSSELNVNALELDDSALYLCASSWSPVADSYEQYFGPGTRLTVT.

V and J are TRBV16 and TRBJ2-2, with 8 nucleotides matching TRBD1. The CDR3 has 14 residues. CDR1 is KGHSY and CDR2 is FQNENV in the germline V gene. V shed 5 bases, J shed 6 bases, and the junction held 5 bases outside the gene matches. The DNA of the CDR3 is TGTGCCAGCAGCGAGCAGGGGGCATCCGGGGAGCTGTTTTTT. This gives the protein CASSEQGASGELFF.

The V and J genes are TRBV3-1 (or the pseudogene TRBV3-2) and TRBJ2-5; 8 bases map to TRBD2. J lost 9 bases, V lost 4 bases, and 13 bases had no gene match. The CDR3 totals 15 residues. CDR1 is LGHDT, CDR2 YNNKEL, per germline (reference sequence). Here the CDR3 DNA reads TGTGCCAGCAGCCTCGGAACTAGCGGCGCCTCGGCCCAGTACTTC. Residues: CASSLGTSGASAQYF.

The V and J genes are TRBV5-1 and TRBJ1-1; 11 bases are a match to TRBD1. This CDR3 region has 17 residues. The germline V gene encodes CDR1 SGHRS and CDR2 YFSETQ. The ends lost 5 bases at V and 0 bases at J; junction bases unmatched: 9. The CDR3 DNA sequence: TGCGCCAGCAGGAGGACAGGGGGCCGGCAAATGAACACTGAAGCTTTCTTT. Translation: CASRRTGGRQMNTEAFF.

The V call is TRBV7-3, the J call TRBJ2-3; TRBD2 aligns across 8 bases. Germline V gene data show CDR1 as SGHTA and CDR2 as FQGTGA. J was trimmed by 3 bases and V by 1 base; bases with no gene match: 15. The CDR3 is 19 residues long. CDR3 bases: TGTGCCAGCAGCTTAAAGGCCCGCGGGTTAGCGGGAAAGACAGATACGCAGTATTTT. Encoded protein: CASSLKARGLAGKTDTQYF. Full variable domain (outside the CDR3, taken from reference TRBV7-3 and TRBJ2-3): GAGVSQTPSNKVTEKGKYVELRCDPISGHTALYWYRQSLGQGPEFLIYFQGTGAADDSGLPNDRFFAVRPEGSVSTLKIQRTERGDSAVYLCASSLKARGLAGKTDTQYFGPGTRLTVL.

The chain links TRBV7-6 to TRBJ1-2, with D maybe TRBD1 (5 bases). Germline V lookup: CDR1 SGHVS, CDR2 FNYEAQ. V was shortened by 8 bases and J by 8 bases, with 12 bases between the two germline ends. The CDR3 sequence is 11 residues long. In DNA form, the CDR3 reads TGTGCCAGCGGGGCAGCCCGGGGCTACACCTTC. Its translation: CASGAARGYTF.

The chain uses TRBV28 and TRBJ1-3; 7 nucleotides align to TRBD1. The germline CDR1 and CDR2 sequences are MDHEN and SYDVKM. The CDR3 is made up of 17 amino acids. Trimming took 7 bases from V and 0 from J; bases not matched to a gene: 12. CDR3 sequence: CASIPPQGQSSGNTIYF. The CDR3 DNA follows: TGTGCCAGCATCCCCCCACAGGGACAGAGCTCTGGAAACACCATATATTTT.

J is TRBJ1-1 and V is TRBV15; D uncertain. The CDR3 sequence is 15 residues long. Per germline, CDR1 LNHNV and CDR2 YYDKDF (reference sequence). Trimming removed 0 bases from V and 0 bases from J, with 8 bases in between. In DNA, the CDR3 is TGTGCCACCAGCAGAGATAGTCGCTTGAACACTGAAGCTTTCTTT. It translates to CATSRDSRLNTEAFF.

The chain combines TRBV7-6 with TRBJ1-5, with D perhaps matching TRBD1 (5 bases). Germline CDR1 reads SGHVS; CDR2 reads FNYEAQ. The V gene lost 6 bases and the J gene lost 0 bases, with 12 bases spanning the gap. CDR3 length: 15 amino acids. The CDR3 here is CASSPQVYSNQPQHF. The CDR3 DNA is TGTGCCAGCAGTCCACAGGTTTATAGCAATCAGCCCCAGCATTTT.

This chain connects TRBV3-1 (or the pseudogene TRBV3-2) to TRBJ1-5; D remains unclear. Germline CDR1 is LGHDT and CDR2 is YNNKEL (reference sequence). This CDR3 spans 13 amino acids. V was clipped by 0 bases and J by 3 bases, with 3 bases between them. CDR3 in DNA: TGTGCCAGCAGCCAAGATCCCAATCAGCCCCAGCATTTT. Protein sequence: CASSQDPNQPQHF.

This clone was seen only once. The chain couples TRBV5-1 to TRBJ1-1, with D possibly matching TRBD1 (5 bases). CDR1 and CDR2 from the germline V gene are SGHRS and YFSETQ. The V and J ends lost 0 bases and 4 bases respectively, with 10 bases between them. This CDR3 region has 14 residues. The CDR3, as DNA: TGCGCCAGCAGCTTGGCTGCAGGGTCCACTGAAGCTTTCTTT. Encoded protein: CASSLAAGSTEAFF. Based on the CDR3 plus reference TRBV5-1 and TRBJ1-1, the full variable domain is KAGVTQTPRYLIKTRGQQVTLSCSPISGHRSVSWYQQTPGQGLQFLFEYFSETQRNKGNFPGRFSGRQFSNSRSEMNVSTLELGDSALYLCASSLAAGSTEAFFGQGTRLTVV.

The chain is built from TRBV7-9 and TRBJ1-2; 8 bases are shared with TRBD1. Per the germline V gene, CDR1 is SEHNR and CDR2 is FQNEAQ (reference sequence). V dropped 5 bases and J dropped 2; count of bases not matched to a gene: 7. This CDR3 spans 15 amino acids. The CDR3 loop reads CASSQSGTGNYGYTF. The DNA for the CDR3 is TGTGCCAGCAGCCAATCCGGGACAGGAAACTATGGCTACACCTTC.

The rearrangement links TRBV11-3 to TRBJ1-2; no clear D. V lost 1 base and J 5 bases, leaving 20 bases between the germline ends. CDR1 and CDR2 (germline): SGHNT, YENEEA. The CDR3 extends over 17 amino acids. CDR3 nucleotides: TGTGCCAGCAGCTTAGTTAATGGCGGATCCGGATCTTATGGCTACACCTTC. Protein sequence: CASSLVNGGSGSYGYTF.

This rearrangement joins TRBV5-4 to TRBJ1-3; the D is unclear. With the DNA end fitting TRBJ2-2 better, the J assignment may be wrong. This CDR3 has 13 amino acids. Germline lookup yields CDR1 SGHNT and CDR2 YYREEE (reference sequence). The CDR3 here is CASSLLRTGELFF. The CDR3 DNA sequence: TGTGCCAGCAGCTTGTTGAGGACCGGGGAGCTGTTTTTT.

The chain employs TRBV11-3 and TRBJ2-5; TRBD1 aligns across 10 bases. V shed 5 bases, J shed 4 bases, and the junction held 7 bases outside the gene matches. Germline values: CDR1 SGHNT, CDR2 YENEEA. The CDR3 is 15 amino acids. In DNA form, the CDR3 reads TGTGCCAGCAGCCCAGGACAGGGGGGCCCAGAGACCCAGTACTTC. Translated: CASSPGQGGPETQYF. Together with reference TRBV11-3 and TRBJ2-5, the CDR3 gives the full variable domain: EAGVVQSPRYKIIEKKQPVAFWCNPISGHNTLYWYLQNLGQGPELLIRYENEEAVDDSQLPKDRFSAERLKGVDSTLKIQPAELGDSAVYLCASSPGQGGPETQYFGPGTRLLVL.

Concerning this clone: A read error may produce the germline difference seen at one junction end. CDR3 amino acids: CASSFHGTSGRYSEQFF. The CDR3 DNA follows: TGTGCCAGCAGCTTCCACGGGACTAGCGGGAGGTACAGTGAGCAGTTCTTC. This chain connects TRBV11-2 to TRBJ2-1; 15 bases fit TRBD2. This CDR3 is built from 17 residues. Germline lookup yields CDR1 SGHAT and CDR2 FQNNGV.